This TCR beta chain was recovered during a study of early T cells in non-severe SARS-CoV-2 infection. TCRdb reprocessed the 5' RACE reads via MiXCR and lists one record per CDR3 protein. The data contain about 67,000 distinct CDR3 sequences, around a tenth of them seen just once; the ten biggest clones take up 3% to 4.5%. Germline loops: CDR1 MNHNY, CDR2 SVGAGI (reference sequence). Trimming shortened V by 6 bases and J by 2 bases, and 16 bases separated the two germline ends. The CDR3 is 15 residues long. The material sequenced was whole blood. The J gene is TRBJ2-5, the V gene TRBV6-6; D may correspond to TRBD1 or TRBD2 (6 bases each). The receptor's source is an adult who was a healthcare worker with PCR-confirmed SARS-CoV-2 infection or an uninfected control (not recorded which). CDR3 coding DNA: TGTGCCAGCAGGGGGCCCGGGGGCCGACAAGAGACCCAGTACTTC. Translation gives CASRGPGGRQETQYF.